The present T cell receptor (beta chain) was sequenced within a study of response to subunit inactivated influenza vaccine. Study-wide points: Authors suggested that a seasonal influenza vaccination recruits few new T cells each time.

TCRdb independently ran MiXCR on the RT-PCR reads; one entry per CDR3 protein. The sample has hundreds of thousands of distinct CDR3 sequences, over 11% seen once. Concerning this clonotype: Its target is unknown.

Germline V gives CDR1 LGHNA, CDR2 YNFKEQ. The CDR3 contains 13 residues. The V gene lost 1 base and the J gene lost 8 bases, with 11 bases spanning the gap. This sequence originates from a man over 45 who received an inactivated influenza vaccine. The rearrangement links TRBV4-2 to TRBJ1-1; D is ambiguous. This material consisted of PBMCs from blood, taken less than 15 days before vaccination. The CDR3 loop is CASSQGSRAEAFF. As DNA, the CDR3 is TGTGCCAGCAGCCAAGGCTCTCGAGCGGAAGCTTTCTTT.